This T cell receptor beta chain was identified in a study of T cells after yellow fever vaccination. Whole-study context: In the case of low-cell-number fractions, SMART-Seq v4 Ultra Low Input was used for preparation. The study's findings and limits: CD4 and CD8 compartments shared a small share of clonotypes.

TCRdb re-called the 5' RACE reads through MiXCR, storing one row per CDR3 protein. The table has roughly 500,000 distinct CDR3 sequences, 15% to 20% seen once; the top ten hold around an eighth. With respect to this clonotype: Its antigen is currently unknown.

V gave up 2 bases and J gave up 2 bases; unmatched junction bases: 14. There are 19 residues in the CDR3. Germline lookup yields CDR1 LNHDA and CDR2 SQIVND (reference sequence). The receptor's source is a man aged 25 to 40 who received the YFV17D yellow fever vaccine. The rearrangement uses TRBV19 and TRBJ2-3; 9 bases fit TRBD2. The source was PBMCs, collected 15 days after the yellow fever booster vaccination. In DNA, the CDR3 is TGTGCCAGTAGTATATTTTCTCCGGGACTAGCTGAATCCACAGATACGCAGTATTTT. Its translation is CASSIFSPGLAESTDTQYF.